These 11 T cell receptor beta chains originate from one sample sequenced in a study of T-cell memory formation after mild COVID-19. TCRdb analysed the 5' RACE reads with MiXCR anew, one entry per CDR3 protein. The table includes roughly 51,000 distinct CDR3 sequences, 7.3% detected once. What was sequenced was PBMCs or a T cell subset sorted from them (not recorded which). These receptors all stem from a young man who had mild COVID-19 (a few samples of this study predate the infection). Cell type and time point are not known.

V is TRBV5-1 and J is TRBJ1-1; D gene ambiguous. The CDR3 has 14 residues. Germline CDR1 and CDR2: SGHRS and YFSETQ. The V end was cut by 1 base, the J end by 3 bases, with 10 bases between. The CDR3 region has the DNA TGCGCCAGCAGCTTGTTTTCGGCGGACACTGAAGCTTTCTTT. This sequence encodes CASSLFSADTEAFF. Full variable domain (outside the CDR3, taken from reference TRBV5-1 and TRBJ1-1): KAGVTQTPRYLIKTRGQQVTLSCSPISGHRSVSWYQQTPGQGLQFLFEYFSETQRNKGNFPGRFSGRQFSNSRSEMNVSTLELGDSALYLCASSLFSADTEAFFGQGTRLTVV.

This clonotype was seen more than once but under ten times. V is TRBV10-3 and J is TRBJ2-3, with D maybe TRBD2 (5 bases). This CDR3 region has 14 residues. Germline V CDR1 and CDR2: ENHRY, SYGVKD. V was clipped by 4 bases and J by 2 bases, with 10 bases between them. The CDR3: CAISGWEHTDTQYF. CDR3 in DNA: TGTGCCATCAGTGGGTGGGAGCACACAGATACGCAGTATTTT.

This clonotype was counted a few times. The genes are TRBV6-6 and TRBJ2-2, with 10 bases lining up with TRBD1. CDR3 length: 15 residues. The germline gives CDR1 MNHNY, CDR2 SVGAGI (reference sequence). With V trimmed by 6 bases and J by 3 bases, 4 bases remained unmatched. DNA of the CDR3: TGTGCCAGCAGGCCGGGACAGGGGTACACCGGGGAGCTGTTTTTT. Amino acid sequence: CASRPGQGYTGELFF.

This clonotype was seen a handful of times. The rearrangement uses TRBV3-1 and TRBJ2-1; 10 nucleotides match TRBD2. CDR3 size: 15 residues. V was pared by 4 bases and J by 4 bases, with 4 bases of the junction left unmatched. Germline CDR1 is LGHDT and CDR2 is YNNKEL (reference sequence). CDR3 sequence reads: CASSLAGGLYNEQFF. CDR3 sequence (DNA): TGTGCCAGCAGCCTAGCGGGGGGATTATACAATGAGCAGTTCTTC.

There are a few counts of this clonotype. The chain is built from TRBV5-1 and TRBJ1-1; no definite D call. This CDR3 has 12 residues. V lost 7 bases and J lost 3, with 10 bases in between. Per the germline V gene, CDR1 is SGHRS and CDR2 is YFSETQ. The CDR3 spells CASSRLDTEAFF. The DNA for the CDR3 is TGCGCCAGCTCACGGCTGGACACTGAAGCTTTCTTT.

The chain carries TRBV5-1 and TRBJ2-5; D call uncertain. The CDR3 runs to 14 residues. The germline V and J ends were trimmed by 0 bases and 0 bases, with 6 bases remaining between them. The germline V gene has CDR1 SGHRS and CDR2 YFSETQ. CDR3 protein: CASSLGVDQETQYF. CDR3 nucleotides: TGCGCCAGCAGCTTGGGAGTCGACCAAGAGACCCAGTACTTC. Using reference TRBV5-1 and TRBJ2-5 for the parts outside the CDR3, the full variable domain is KAGVTQTPRYLIKTRGQQVTLSCSPISGHRSVSWYQQTPGQGLQFLFEYFSETQRNKGNFPGRFSGRQFSNSRSEMNVSTLELGDSALYLCASSLGVDQETQYFGPGTRLLVL.

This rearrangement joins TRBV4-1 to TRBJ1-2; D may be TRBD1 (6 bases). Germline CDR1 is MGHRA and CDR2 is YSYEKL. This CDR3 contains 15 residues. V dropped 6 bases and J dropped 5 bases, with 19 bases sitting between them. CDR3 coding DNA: TGCGCCAGCAGTCCCAGGGTTGGGGGCGGATATGGCTACACCTTC. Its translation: CASSPRVGGGYGYTF.

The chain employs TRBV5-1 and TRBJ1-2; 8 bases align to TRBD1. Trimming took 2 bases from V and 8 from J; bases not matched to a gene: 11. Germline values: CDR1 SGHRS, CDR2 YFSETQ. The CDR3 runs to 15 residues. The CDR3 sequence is CASSFIMGTGGGYTF. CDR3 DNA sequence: TGCGCCAGCAGCTTCATCATGGGGACAGGAGGCGGCTACACCTTC.

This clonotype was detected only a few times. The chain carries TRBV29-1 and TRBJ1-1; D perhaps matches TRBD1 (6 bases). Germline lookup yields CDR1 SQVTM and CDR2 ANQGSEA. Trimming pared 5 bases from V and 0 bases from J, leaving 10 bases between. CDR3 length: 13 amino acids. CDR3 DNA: TGCAGCGTTCGAAGACAGGTGAACACTGAAGCTTTCTTT. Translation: CSVRRQVNTEAFF.

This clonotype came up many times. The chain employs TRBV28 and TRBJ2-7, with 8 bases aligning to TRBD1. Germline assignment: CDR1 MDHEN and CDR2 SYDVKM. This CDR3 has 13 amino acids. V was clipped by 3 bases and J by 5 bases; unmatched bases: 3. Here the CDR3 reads CASSFDRGHEQYV. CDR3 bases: TGTGCCAGCAGTTTTGACAGGGGCCACGAGCAGTACGTC.

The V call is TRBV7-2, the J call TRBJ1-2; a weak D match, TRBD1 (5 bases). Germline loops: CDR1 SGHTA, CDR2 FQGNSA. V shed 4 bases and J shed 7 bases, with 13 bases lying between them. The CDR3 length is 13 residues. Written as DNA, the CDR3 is TGTGCCAGCAGCTCCGAGACAGTCGGTGGCTACACCTTC. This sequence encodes CASSSETVGGYTF.